This is a list of T cell receptor beta chains from one sample in a study of T cells in Graves' hyperthyroidism and ophthalmopathy. TCRdb analysed the multiplex PCR reads with MiXCR anew, one entry per CDR3 protein. The top ten clones hold approximately 8.4% of a sample with more than 600,000 distinct CDR3 sequences, 16% of them seen once. The source material was blood. The receptors here all came from a man between 18 and 35 years old with Graves' hyperthyroidism. The CDR3 runs from the conserved cysteine through the conserved F or W. A D gene is named only where the DNA matches it firmly. Rows give clone size only sometimes, using once, few, many, or a class for an expanded clone.

abundance	v_gene	j_gene	d_gene	CDR3nt	CDR3aa
few	TRBV5-1	TRBJ2-7	TRBD2	TGCGCCAGCAGTGCTGGACTAGCGGGAGCCTACGAGCAGTACTTC	CASSAGLAGAYEQYF
few	TRBV28	TRBJ2-1	NA	TGTGCCAGCAGTTTAAACAGGGCTGGGGCGTACAATGAGCAGTTCTTC	CASSLNRAGAYNEQFF
NA	TRBV7-3	TRBJ2-1	TRBD2	TGTGCCAGCAGCCCCCGGGCTAGCGGATACAATGAGCAGTTCTTC	CASSPRASGYNEQFF
NA	TRBV28	TRBJ2-1	TRBD1	TGTGCCAGCAGTTTTACAGGGACAGGGGACAATGAGCAGTTCTTC	CASSFTGTGDNEQFF
NA	TRBV28	TRBJ2-1	TRBD2	TGTGCCAGCAGTTTAGCCTATAGGACTAGCGGGATAGGTGAGCAGTTCTTC	CASSLAYRTSGIGEQFF
few	TRBV29-1	TRBJ2-7	NA	TGCAGCGTTGAAGGGACTGAGCAGTACTTC	CSVEGTEQYF
few	TRBV7-9	TRBJ2-7	NA	TGTGCCAGCAGCTTAGTAGGGAATAACGAGCAGTACTTC	CASSLVGNNEQYF
NA	TRBV30	TRBJ1-4	NA	TGTGCCTGGGAGACCACCGTCGGGGAAAAACTGTTTTTT	CAWETTVGEKLFF
NA	TRBV5-4	TRBJ2-1	TRBD2	TGTGCCAGCAGCCTACAGTCAGGACTAGCGGGAGCGATGGAGCAGTTCTTC	CASSLQSGLAGAMEQFF
many	TRBV18	TRBJ1-4	NA	TGTGCCAGCTCACCAAATGAGGGAGCCGGAAAACTGTTTTTT	CASSPNEGAGKLFF
many	TRBV12-3/TRBV12-4	TRBJ1-1	TRBD1	TGTGCCAGCAGTAGGGACAGGGTGATGCGTGCCATGAACACTGAAGCTTTCTTT	CASSRDRVMRAMNTEAFF
many	TRBV28	TRBJ2-2	NA	TGTGCCAGCAGTTTCTGGGGGCAAGGCGGGGAGCTGTTTTTT	CASSFWGQGGELFF
many	TRBV2	TRBJ2-3	TRBD1	TGTGCCAGCAGAAGAACGGGACAGGGCACAGATACGCAGTATTTT	CASRRTGQGTDTQYF
many	TRBV6-5	TRBJ2-7	TRBD2	TGTGCCAGCAGTTCGGGACTAGCCAGCTACGAACAGTACTTC	CASSSGLASYEQYF
few	TRBV4-3	TRBJ2-3	TRBD2	TGCGCCAGCAGCCATGCCCCAAGCGGGAGTAAGGCAGATACGCAGTATTTT	CASSHAPSGSKADTQYF
many	TRBV9	TRBJ2-3	TRBD1	TGTGCCAGCAGCCCGAGGGGACAGTCGGATTTCATCACAGATACGCAGTATTTT	CASSPRGQSDFITDTQYF
NA	TRBV19	TRBJ1-1	TRBD1	TGTGCCAGTAGTGTCGGACAGGGGCGAGCCTTCTTT	CASSVGQGRAFF
many	TRBV12-3/TRBV12-4	TRBJ2-5	NA	TGTGCCAGCACCAAATGGGGCCAAGAGACCCAGTACTTC	CASTKWGQETQYF
many	TRBV5-1	TRBJ2-1	TRBD1	TGCGCCAGCAGCTTACGGACAGGGATGGGGAATGAGCAGTTCTTC	CASSLRTGMGNEQFF
NA	TRBV30	TRBJ2-3	NA	TGTGCCTGGAGTGTACATCGAGGGTCCGGTACGCAGTATTTT	CAWSVHRGSGTQYF
NA	TRBV30	TRBJ1-3	NA	TGTGCCTGGAGTAAAGGCTCTGGAAACACCATATATTTT	CAWSKGSGNTIYF
many	TRBV28	TRBJ2-3	TRBD2	TGTGCCAGCACCGGGCAGGTAGCGGGGGACGATACGCAGTATTTT	CASTGQVAGDDTQYF
NA	TRBV6-5	TRBJ1-1	TRBD1	TGTGCCAGCAGTTACGGCAGGGGGATAAACACTGAAGCTTTCTTT	CASSYGRGINTEAFF
NA	TRBV6-1	TRBJ2-1	TRBD2	TGTGCCAGCAGTAAAACTAGCGGGACCCTTGGGAATGAGCAGTTCTTC	CASSKTSGTLGNEQFF
few	TRBV6-4	TRBJ1-1	TRBD1	TGTGCCAGCAGTTCGACAGGGGGGAATGAAGCTTTCTTT	CASSSTGGNEAFF
NA	TRBV29-1	TRBJ1-5	TRBD1	TGCAGCGTTGGTTTGGACAGGAATCAGCCCCAGCATTTT	CSVGLDRNQPQHF
many	TRBV20-1	TRBJ2-3	NA	TGCAGTGCTGGCGGGACAGCTAGCACAGATACGCAGTATTTT	CSAGGTASTDTQYF
NA	TRBV7-9	TRBJ2-7	NA	TGTGCCAGCAGCTTAGGAGTGGGCATCGGGCCCTACGAGCAGTACTTC	CASSLGVGIGPYEQYF
NA	TRBV19	TRBJ1-5	TRBD1	TGTGCCAGTAGTAAGGGGACAGGATATAGCAATCAGCCCCAGCATTTT	CASSKGTGYSNQPQHF
many	TRBV6-2/TRBV6-3	TRBJ2-7	NA	TGTGCCAGCACCGAGGTCATGGACAAAGCCTACGAGCAGTACTTC	CASTEVMDKAYEQYF
many	TRBV24-1	TRBJ2-4	NA	TGTGCCACCAGGGAGGGAATGACCAAAAACATTCAGTACTTC	CATREGMTKNIQYF
few	TRBV6-2/TRBV6-3	TRBJ1-5	NA	TGTGCCAGCAGCCAGAGGCTTAGCAATCAGCCCCAGCATTTT	CASSQRLSNQPQHF
few	TRBV9	TRBJ1-5	TRBD1	TGTGCCAGCACCCCGGGGACAGCAAACAATCAGCCCCAGCATTTT	CASTPGTANNQPQHF
many	TRBV27	TRBJ2-7	TRBD2	TGTGCCAGCAGTTTTGGGACTAGCGGGAGTGACGAGCAGTACTTC	CASSFGTSGSDEQYF
few	TRBV10-3	TRBJ2-4	TRBD2	TGTGCCATCAGTGAGTCAGGCGGGAGGCGTGGAAACATTCAGTACTTC	CAISESGGRRGNIQYF
NA	TRBV7-2	TRBJ2-2	NA	TGTGCCAGCAGCCCACTTTCTTCCGGGGAGCTGTTTTTT	CASSPLSSGELFF
few	TRBV29-1	TRBJ2-1	TRBD2	TGCAGCGCTGGAAACCGGCTAGCGGGAGACAATGAGCAGTTCTTC	CSAGNRLAGDNEQFF
NA	TRBV6-5	TRBJ2-2	NA	TGTGCCAGCAGTGATCTTCGGAGGGCCACCGGGGAGCTGTTTTTT	CASSDLRRATGELFF
many	TRBV12-3/TRBV12-4	TRBJ1-1	NA	TGTGCCAGCAGTTTCGGAGAAAAAGCTTTCTTT	CASSFGEKAFF
NA	TRBV5-1	TRBJ2-1	TRBD1	TGCGCCAGCAGCTTGGGGACAGGGGCCACGCGCAATGAGCAGTTCTTC	CASSLGTGATRNEQFF
many	TRBV2	TRBJ2-1	NA	TGTGCCAGCAGTGAGTGGCGGGCAGGAGGATCCTCCTACAATGAGCAGTTCTTC	CASSEWRAGGSSYNEQFF
many	TRBV6-2/TRBV6-3	TRBJ2-1	TRBD2	TGTGCCAGCAGTTACTCGGGTAGCGGGAGACCTGAGCAGTTCTTC	CASSYSGSGRPEQFF
many	TRBV28	TRBJ2-7	TRBD1	TGTGCCAGCAGCTTCTTTTACCGGGACAGGGGCTACGAGCAGTACTTC	CASSFFYRDRGYEQYF
NA	TRBV5-1	TRBJ1-1	TRBD1	TGCGCCAGCAGCTTGGCCGAAGTTGGGACAGGGAGGAGGAACACTGAAGCTTTCTTT	CASSLAEVGTGRRNTEAFF
few	TRBV7-9	TRBJ2-1	NA	TGTGCCAGCAGCCACTGGCGGACTGAGCGACATGAGCAGTTCTTC	CASSHWRTERHEQFF
many	TRBV11-2	TRBJ2-4	NA	TGTGCCAGCAGCCTAAAGGGAGAAGCGGACCTTAGGTACTTC	CASSLKGEADLRYF
many	TRBV7-9	TRBJ2-1	TRBD2	TGTGCCAGCAGCGCTAGCGGGCCCTACAATGAGCAGTTCTTC	CASSASGPYNEQFF
few	TRBV7-9	TRBJ2-7	TRBD2	TGTGCCAGCAGCTTAACTAGCGGGAACCCATCCTACGAGCAGTACTTC	CASSLTSGNPSYEQYF
NA	TRBV18	TRBJ1-2	NA	TGTGCCAGCTCACCATCATCCTCTAACTATGGCTACACCTTC	CASSPSSSNYGYTF
NA	TRBV9	TRBJ2-2	TRBD2	TGTGCCAGCAGCTTAACTAGCGGCAACGTGGTTACCGGGGAGCTGTTTTTT	CASSLTSGNVVTGELFF
NA	TRBV7-9	TRBJ2-2	NA	TGTGCCAGCAGCTTAGTCTATGCACCCTACACCGGGGAGCTGTTTTTT	CASSLVYAPYTGELFF
NA	TRBV19	TRBJ1-1	NA	TGTGCCAGTAGTATAAATGGGGGCGGCACTGAAGCTTTCTTT	CASSINGGGTEAFF
few	TRBV19	TRBJ2-1	NA	TGTGCCAGTAGTTCGGCCGGGGCCTACAATGAGCAGTTCTTC	CASSSAGAYNEQFF
few	TRBV5-8	TRBJ2-3	NA	TGTGCCACGACTGGGACTAGCACAGATACGCAGTATTTT	CATTGTSTDTQYF